One sample yielded the 14 T cell receptor beta chains listed below, sequenced in a study of identical twins. One entry per CDR3 protein, called by TCRdb with MiXCR from the 5' RACE reads. There are more than 400,000 distinct CDR3 sequences in the sample; roughly 15% occur only once, and 0.35% to 0.45% lies in the top ten. The same specimen was also included in a second study, on yellow fever vaccine responses in identical twins.

Sequences were obtained from CD4+ T cells sorted from blood. The receptors were gathered from a woman under 30 in good health.

The chain recombines TRBV28 with TRBJ2-7; unclear D gene. CDR1 MDHEN and CDR2 SYDVKM come from the germline V gene. V was trimmed by 4 bases and J by 1 base, leaving 11 bases between them. The CDR3 is made up of 14 amino acids. The DNA of the CDR3 is TGTGCCAGCAGTTCGACCGACACTTCCTACGAGCAGTACTTC. It specifies CASSSTDTSYEQYF.

This clonotype was detected only a few times. The chain links TRBV12-3 or TRBV12-4 to TRBJ1-1, with a weak D call TRBD1 (5 bases). The length of the CDR3 is 12 residues. The V end lost 3 bases, the J end lost 9 bases, and 11 bases lay between the germline ends. DNA for the CDR3: TGTGCCAGCAGTTTGGTCACAGGCCAAGCTTTCTTT. Protein sequence: CASSLVTGQAFF.

V gene TRBV27 combines with J gene TRBJ2-7; D gene ambiguous. CDR1 and CDR2 (germline): MNHEY, SMNVEV (reference sequence). The CDR3 length is 15 residues. Between the trimmed V and J ends, which lost 7 bases and 2 bases, there was a span of 18 bases. CDR3 sequence reads: CASIHLWEGTYEQYV. The DNA of the CDR3 is TGTGCCAGCATTCATCTATGGGAAGGGACCTACGAGCAGTACGTC.

This rearrangement joins TRBV6-5 to TRBJ1-1; tentative D call: TRBD1 (5 bases). Germline V gene sequence: CDR1 MNHEY, CDR2 SVGAGI. V lost 0 bases, J lost 0 bases, and 17 bases lay in between. This CDR3 is built from 18 residues. CDR3 nucleotides: TGTGCCAGCAGTTACTCCAACACCGGTGGGGGAATGAACACTGAAGCTTTCTTT. It codes for CASSYSNTGGGMNTEAFF.

This chain connects TRBV29-1 to TRBJ2-3; D gene ambiguous. Germline CDR1 reads SQVTM; CDR2 reads ANQGSEA. The V and J ends lost 2 bases and 4 bases respectively, with 13 bases between them. The CDR3 has 14 amino acids. As DNA, the CDR3 is TGCAGCGTTGAAATGAGATTAGGGCCAGATACGCAGTATTTT. It yields the protein CSVEMRLGPDTQYF.

This clonotype has at least ten counts. Here the CDR3 DNA reads TGTGCCAGCAGCAGGACAGGTCAAGAGACCCAGTACTTC. It codes for CASSRTGQETQYF. The V and J genes are TRBV12-3 or TRBV12-4 and TRBJ2-5, with 7 positions matching TRBD1. This CDR3 is 13 amino acids long. The junction had 3 bases not matched to a gene; V was cut back by 6 bases and J by 2 bases.

This clonotype was observed a few times. This rearrangement joins TRBV27 to TRBJ2-7, with D maybe TRBD1 (6 bases). The germline V gene encodes CDR1 MNHEY and CDR2 SMNVEV (reference sequence). V was cut by 6 bases and J by 3 bases, with 12 bases left in between. The CDR3 loop spans 13 amino acids. The CDR3 loop reads CASRRTASYEQYV. CDR3 DNA sequence: TGTGCCAGCAGGAGGACAGCCAGCTACGAGCAGTACGTC.

This clonotype has more than one count but fewer than ten. The V gene is TRBV20-1, the J gene TRBJ2-2, with 9 bases matching TRBD2. The V gene's germline CDR1 is DFQATT and CDR2 SNEGSKA (reference sequence). The V and J ends lost 1 base and 5 bases, in that order; junction bases with no gene match: 8. The length of the CDR3 is 16 residues. CDR3 residues: CSARGGGVGRTGELFF. The CDR3 coding sequence is TGCAGTGCTAGAGGCGGGGGGGTCGGTAGAACCGGGGAGCTGTTTTTT.

This clonotype has just a few counts. The chain has TRBV3-1 and TRBJ1-5; TRBD1 matches 7 bases. The J segment lost 5 bases and the V segment lost 4 bases, leaving 2 bases of the junction unmatched. The CDR3 has 13 amino acids. Germline values: CDR1 LGHDT, CDR2 YNNKEL (reference sequence). The chain's CDR3 is CASSPQGDQPQHF. The CDR3 coding sequence is TGTGCCAGCAGCCCCCAGGGGGATCAGCCCCAGCATTTT.

This clonotype was detected a few times. The J gene is TRBJ2-3, the V gene TRBV4-1; 9 nucleotides match TRBD2. The CDR3 contains 15 residues. The V and J ends lost 1 base and 6 bases, in that order; junction bases with no gene match: 5. Germline loops: CDR1 MGHRA, CDR2 YSYEKL. The CDR3 DNA is TGCGCCAGCAGCCAAGGGACTAGCGCATGGGATACGCAGTATTTT. Protein: CASSQGTSAWDTQYF.

This clonotype has at least ten counts. The V and J genes are TRBV10-3 and TRBJ2-1; D gene ambiguous. This CDR3 spans 13 amino acids. Germline values: CDR1 ENHRY, CDR2 SYGVKD. V dropped 6 bases and J dropped 9 bases, with 15 bases sitting between them. The CDR3 loop is CAISGLMVGEQFF. CDR3 nucleotide sequence: TGTGCCATCAGCGGGCTTATGGTTGGTGAGCAGTTCTTC.

In this sample, this clonotype turned up a few times. The chain joins TRBV12-3 or TRBV12-4 to TRBJ1-4; D ambiguous. Trimming pared 4 bases from V and 0 bases from J, leaving 9 bases between. The CDR3 length is 15 residues. The CDR3 DNA reads TGTGCCAGCAGTTCAGGCGGGACAACTAATGAAAAACTGTTTTTT. It is translated as CASSSGGTTNEKLFF.

This sequence joins TRBV9 and TRBJ2-1; D uncertain. The germline V gene encodes CDR1 SGDLS and CDR2 YYNGEE. The CDR3 spans 17 residues. Trimming pared 4 bases from V and 0 bases from J, leaving 17 bases between. In DNA form, the CDR3 reads TGTGCCAGCAGCCCCCCCTGGATTTCTGGCTCCTACAATGAGCAGTTCTTC. Its protein is CASSPPWISGSYNEQFF.

This chain joins TRBV9 and TRBJ2-2; possibly TRBD2 for D (6 bases). V was shortened by 0 bases and J by 6 bases, with 12 bases between the two germline ends. Per the germline V gene, CDR1 is SGDLS and CDR2 is YYNGEE. The CDR3 sequence is 15 residues long. The CDR3 region is CASSVGLVGAGELFF. The CDR3 DNA reads TGTGCCAGCAGCGTAGGACTAGTCGGCGCCGGGGAGCTGTTTTTT.